These 16 T cell receptor beta chains came from one sample sequenced in a study of response to subunit inactivated influenza vaccine. TCRdb analysed the RT-PCR reads with MiXCR anew, one entry per CDR3 protein. The sample comprises 550,000 to 800,000 distinct CDR3 sequences, 15% to 19% of which are singletons, and around a tenth rests with the top ten. The source material was PBMCs from blood, sampled approximately 12 days after vaccination. The receptors here all came from a middle-aged man who received an inactivated influenza vaccine.

The rearrangement joins TRBV28 to TRBJ1-1; D perhaps matches TRBD1 (6 bases). The CDR3 contains 15 residues. The V gene lost 6 bases and the J gene lost 1 base, with 15 bases spanning the gap. Per germline, CDR1 MDHEN and CDR2 SYDVKM. This CDR3 is CASSRGARRNTEAFF. CDR3 coding DNA: TGTGCCAGCAGCCGGGGGGCACGGCGGAACACTGAAGCTTTCTTT.

The J gene is TRBJ2-1, the V gene TRBV10-3; TRBD1 might be the D (6 bases). This CDR3 contains 11 residues. V lost 8 bases and J lost 8, with 10 bases in between. From germline, CDR1 is ENHRY and CDR2 SYGVKD. CDR3 sequence (DNA): TGTGCCATCCGACAGGCCGATGAGCAGTTCTTC. Translation gives CAIRQADEQFF.

This clonotype was observed many times. The J gene is TRBJ1-1, the V gene TRBV20-1, with 12 positions matching TRBD1. CDR1 is DFQATT and CDR2 is SNEGSKA in the germline V gene (reference sequence). The CDR3 runs to 15 residues. V gave up 6 bases and J gave up 5 bases; unmatched junction bases: 10. The CDR3 reads CSATGTGGWGTEAFF. DNA for the CDR3: TGCAGTGCCACCGGGACAGGGGGCTGGGGGACTGAAGCTTTCTTT.

The V call is TRBV5-1, the J call TRBJ2-1, with 14 bases identical to TRBD2. Germline CDR1 is SGHRS and CDR2 is YFSETQ. V lost 4 bases to trimming and J lost 8 bases; unmatched junction nucleotides: 14. CDR3 length: 18 amino acids. The CDR3 DNA sequence: TGCGCCAGCAGCCCGGGACTAGCGGGAGTGGTTCGCGGGGATGAGCAGTTCTTC. This codes for CASSPGLAGVVRGDEQFF.

This clonotype appeared a few times. The chain carries TRBV28 and TRBJ2-7; D perhaps matches TRBD2 (5 bases). CDR3 length: 13 amino acids. Germline V gene lookup returns CDR1 MDHEN and CDR2 SYDVKM. The ends were cut back, 1 base at V and 7 bases at J, with 11 bases in the middle. CDR3 amino acids: CASSLFGVWEQYF. The CDR3, as DNA: TGTGCCAGCAGTTTATTCGGGGTCTGGGAGCAGTACTTC.

The V call is TRBV4-1, the J call TRBJ2-5; 7 bases are shared with TRBD2. J lost 5 bases, V lost 1 base, and 4 bases had no gene match. CDR1 is MGHRA and CDR2 is YSYEKL in the germline V gene. The CDR3 spans 14 residues. In nucleotides, the CDR3 is TGCGCCAGCAGCCAAGTCGGGGGGTTGGAGACCCAGTACTTC. This gives the protein CASSQVGGLETQYF.

This clonotype was counted only a few times. The J gene is TRBJ2-3, the V gene TRBV12-3 or TRBV12-4; D remains unclear. Trimming removed 6 bases at V and 0 bases at J, with 7 bases between. The CDR3 covers 13 residues. The CDR3 coding sequence is TGTGCCAGCAGAGATCCTAGCACAGATACGCAGTATTTT. Translating gives CASRDPSTDTQYF.

This clonotype was detected only a few times. This chain links TRBV28 with TRBJ1-1; TRBD1 aligns across 7 bases. Per the germline V gene, CDR1 is MDHEN and CDR2 is SYDVKM. The CDR3 spans 14 residues. Trimming at V came to 6 bases and at J to 11 bases, leaving 15 bases not matched to a gene. The CDR3 here is CASRPGQAVLNAFF. DNA for the CDR3: TGTGCCAGCAGGCCCGGACAGGCGGTGTTGAATGCTTTCTTT.

There are many counts of this clonotype. This sequence joins TRBV29-1 and TRBJ2-2; D possibly corresponds to TRBD2 (5 bases). Trimming cost V 7 bases and J 6 bases, with 30 bases left between them. Germline assignment: CDR1 SQVTM and CDR2 ANQGSEA. The CDR3 runs to 18 residues. The CDR3 DNA is TGCAGCGCGTCAGTTCGGCACGGTTCGGGGAAAGGTGCCGGGGAGCTGTTTTTT. The encoded protein is CSASVRHGSGKGAGELFF.

In this sample, this clonotype turned up once. The rearrangement joins TRBV30 to TRBJ1-1, with D possibly TRBD1 on 5 matching bases. V lost 1 base, J lost 6 bases, and 18 bases lay in between. CDR3 size: 15 residues. CDR1 GTSNPN and CDR2 SVGIG come from the germline V gene (reference sequence). For the CDR3, the DNA is TGTGCCTGGAGTGCACTGGGTTTGCAGGGAGCTGAAGCTTTCTTT. Translating it yields CAWSALGLQGAEAFF.

The chain carries TRBV18 and TRBJ2-7, with 8 bases identical to TRBD2. Germline CDR1 is KGHSH and CDR2 is LQKENI. Trimming removed 6 bases from V and 6 bases from J; junction bases left unmatched: 16. CDR3 length: 16 amino acids. The CDR3 loop reads CASSPSSFSGKIEQYF. The CDR3 DNA sequence: TGTGCCAGCTCCCCGTCTTCTTTTAGCGGGAAGATCGAGCAGTACTTC.

In this sample, this clonotype turned up a few times. The V gene is TRBV7-9, the J gene TRBJ2-2; D is possibly TRBD1 (5 bases). The V and J ends lost 5 bases and 1 base respectively, with 11 bases between them. There are 15 residues in the CDR3. Germline loops: CDR1 SEHNR, CDR2 FQNEAQ (reference sequence). The CDR3 nucleotides are TGTGCCAGCAGCCGGACCGACAGGAACACCGGGGAGCTGTTTTTT. Protein sequence: CASSRTDRNTGELFF.

V and J are TRBV6-5 and TRBJ2-3; possible D gene TRBD2, 6 bases. The CDR3 is made up of 18 amino acids. CDR1 and CDR2 from the germline V gene are MNHEY and SVGAGI. Trimming shortened V by 0 bases and J by 0 bases, and 16 bases separated the two germline ends. CDR3 amino acids: CASSYSSTGTPSTDTQYF. The CDR3 DNA sequence: TGTGCCAGCAGTTACTCGAGTACGGGGACTCCTAGCACAGATACGCAGTATTTT.

The chain recombines TRBV7-2 with TRBJ1-5; D gene ambiguous. The germline V gene has CDR1 SGHTA and CDR2 FQGNSA. V dropped 3 bases and J dropped 4 bases, with 7 bases sitting between them. The CDR3 totals 13 residues. In DNA, the CDR3 is TGTGCCAGCAGCTTTTCCCATAATCAGCCCCAGCATTTT. The encoded protein is CASSFSHNQPQHF.

The CDR3 DNA sequence: TGCAGCGGGAAGACAGGGGTCGACTATGGCTACACCTTC. Residues: CSGKTGVDYGYTF. The rearrangement links TRBV29-1 to TRBJ1-2; 8 bases match TRBD1. This CDR3 region has 13 residues. CDR1 and CDR2 (germline): SQVTM, ANQGSEA. Trimming removed 7 bases from V and 3 bases from J; junction bases left unmatched: 7.

DNA of the CDR3: TGTGCCAGCAGTTTAGATCCGGGACAGTATAGCAATCAGCCCCAGCATTTT. Its translation: CASSLDPGQYSNQPQHF. The J gene is TRBJ1-5, the V gene TRBV12-3 or TRBV12-4, with 7 bases fitting TRBD1. The CDR3 length is 17 residues. V was pared by 1 base and J by 0 bases, with 6 bases of the junction left unmatched.